This record concerns one TCR beta chain sequence. Its antigen is currently unknown. This sample stems from a study of OX40 agonist ivuxolimab in advanced cancers. Study-level findings and limits: Expanded clones belonging to CD8+ T cells outnumbered, on average, those of CD4+.

Looked up from germline, CDR1 is SGHDT and CDR2 is YYEEEE. This CDR3 spans 14 amino acids. Trimming left V 6 bases short and J 0 bases short, with 7 bases between. Patients who had autoimmune disease history or got systemic immunosuppression were left out. Generated by immunoSEQ multiplex PCR, the TCRdb table keeps only in-frame clones and is missing some. The table records approximately 66,000 clones, about 85% of them present only once. The V gene is TRBV5-6, the J gene TRBJ1-6, with D unresolved. This receptor was taken from an adult with an advanced solid tumor such as melanoma, head and neck, liver or kidney cancer. Material: CD4+ or CD8+ T cells sorted from blood, obtained in a trial of the OX40 agonist ivuxolimab. CDR3 DNA: TGTGCCAGCACTAGGGTCTCCTATAATTCACCCCTCCACTTT. Translating it yields CASTRVSYNSPLHF.